This T cell receptor beta chain was retrieved from a study of T-cell reconstitution after alpha-beta-depleted transplantation in children. Germline loops: CDR1 MNHEY, CDR2 SMNVEV (reference sequence). The J segment lost 3 bases and the V segment lost 5 bases, leaving 9 bases of the junction unmatched. CDR3 length: 16 residues. Unique molecular identifiers tagged the TCRbeta library. Each CDR3 protein is one row after TCRdb ran MiXCR on the PCR reads. The table records about 500,000 distinct CDR3 sequences, about 30% of them present only once. This clonotype showed up just a few times. This clonotype was sampled from a human donor who donated a stem cell graft to a child with aplastic anemia. Specimen: PBMCs from the stem cell graft donor, collected from the stem cell graft. This chain connects TRBV27 to TRBJ2-7; 11 positions agree with TRBD2. CDR3 in DNA: TGTGCCAGCAGTGCCGTAGCGGGAGGGGAGGGCTACGAGCAGTACTTC. It translates to CASSAVAGGEGYEQYF.